Listed here are 4 T cell receptor beta chains from one sample, sequenced in a study of T-cell reconstitution after alpha-beta-depleted transplantation in children. During its preparation, the TCRbeta library received unique molecular identifiers. TCRdb fed the PCR reads into MiXCR, producing one record per CDR3 protein. The data contain approximately 800,000 distinct CDR3 sequences, 16% of them seen just once; the ten biggest clones take up about 4.6%. Source: PBMCs, mostly from graft donor cells, taken 360 days after TCRalphabeta/CD19-depleted stem cell transplant. All receptors derive from a male patient younger than 18 who had a stem cell transplant for acute lymphoblastic leukemia, so the T cells may come from the graft donor.

This clonotype was seen more than once but under ten times. The J gene is TRBJ2-1, the V gene TRBV6-5, with 8 positions matching TRBD1. This CDR3 has 17 amino acids. J was trimmed by 2 bases and V by 2 bases; bases with no gene match: 8. Germline V lookup: CDR1 MNHEY, CDR2 SVGAGI. The CDR3 sequence is CASSYGLWTGTYNEQFF. The CDR3 region has the DNA TGTGCCAGCAGTTACGGTCTTTGGACAGGGACCTACAATGAGCAGTTCTTC.

Only a few counts were recorded for this clonotype. The chain links TRBV5-1 to TRBJ2-3, with 10 bases fitting TRBD2. V lost 0 bases to trimming and J lost 2 bases; unmatched junction nucleotides: 6. The germline CDR1 and CDR2 sequences are SGHRS and YFSETQ. This CDR3 is 17 amino acids long. The CDR3 DNA reads TGCGCCAGCAGCTTGGAGCGGGGGGGCTTGGACACAGATACGCAGTATTTT. It specifies CASSLERGGLDTDTQYF.

This clonotype occurred a few times. This chain joins TRBV20-1 and TRBJ2-1; 8 bases are shared with TRBD2. There are 14 residues in the CDR3. Germline loops: CDR1 DFQATT, CDR2 SNEGSKA (reference sequence). V was clipped by 4 bases and J by 4 bases; unmatched bases: 6. The CDR3 nucleotides are TGCAGTGCTATAGCGGGACCCCTTTACAATGAGCAGTTCTTC. The encoded protein is CSAIAGPLYNEQFF.

This clonotype was counted between two and nine times. The chain has TRBV7-3 and TRBJ1-1; D is possibly TRBD1 (6 bases). This CDR3 region has 14 residues. V was clipped by 6 bases and J by 7 bases, with 18 bases between them. CDR1 and CDR2 from the germline V gene are SGHTA and FQGTGA. The CDR3: CASRLPGALDEAFF. CDR3 DNA: TGTGCCAGCAGGTTACCAGGGGCGTTGGATGAAGCTTTCTTT.